This section outlines one T cell receptor beta chain sequence together with its context. Its recognized antigen is unknown. Nothing much larger sits one base from this clone, and base qualities are not available. The data derive from a study of early T cells in non-severe SARS-CoV-2 infection (dated by TCRdb to 2020 to 2023). The study in broad terms: TCR sequencing used bulk RNA from unsorted whole blood, so alpha and beta chains could not be paired.

The full study reports these points: Matching against VDJdb was skewed toward anti-spike CD8 responses, likely underestimated virus-specific expansions, and missed private and CD4 specificities.

Library preparation employed 5' RACE. The instrument given in TCRdb is NextSeq 500. Unique molecular identifiers were attached to individual cDNA molecules in the TCR library protocol so that sequencing error and PCR bias could be corrected. Sequencing covered both TCR alpha and beta chains, and within each sample the abundances of alpha and beta sequences were tightly co-correlated. In the authors' own workflow: V gene, J gene and CDR3 annotation of TCR sequences was performed with Decombinator V4. Expanded TCRs were defined as changing significantly between any two time points under a Poisson model with p below 0.0001. Abundances of TCRs were expressed as counts per million after normalisation to the total number of TCRs sequenced in each sample. TRAV1-2 paired with TRAJ12, TRAJ20 or TRAJ33 defined MAIT TCRs, while TRAV10 paired with TRAJ18 defined iNKT TCRs. VDJdb, accessed on 1 November 2021, was searched for TCRs annotated for CMV, EBV and SARS-CoV-2, and TCRs annotated for more than one antigen were excluded. TCRdb took the public reads, trimmed them with fastp at Q25, ran MiXCR for clone calling and kept in-frame beta chains. Identical CDR3 proteins give one entry, which carries the most common genes and DNA. TCRdb, not the original authors, processed these V and J calls. The sample table shows some 77,000 distinct CDR3 sequences, and about 15% are seen once. 2.9% of the sample comes from the top ten.

This was a case-control study nested in a cohort of healthcare workers in London, UK, who had nasopharyngeal swab PCR tests and blood samples taken every week. Healthcare workers were enrolled in the week of the UK lockdown, from 23 to 31 March 2020, and were followed every week for up to about 16 weeks. V is clipped by 6 bases and J by 0 bases, and the sequence between their germline boundaries is 12 bases long. Sequences DFQATT (CDR1) and SNEGSKA (CDR2) are obtained from the germline V gene (reference sequence). The CDR3 has 14 amino acids, counting the end cysteine and phenylalanine. The entry retains the CDR3 DNA only, 42 bases that are in frame from base 1.

The rearranged chain carries TRBV20-1 and TRBJ2-1, with a weak D call of TRBD2 (5 bases match). The receptor's source is an adult who was a healthcare worker with PCR-confirmed SARS-CoV-2 infection or an uninfected control (not recorded which). The sequenced sample consisted of whole blood. DNA sequence: TGCAGTGCCCTACCCCGGGACTCCTACAATGAGCAGTTCTTC. It specifies CSALPRDSYNEQFF.